This T cell receptor beta chain was sequenced during a study of shared clonotypes between healthy human individuals. At the level of the study: Researchers assigned three CD4 naive, three CD4 memory, two CD8 naive and one CD8 memory plate to each donor.

Some clones are missing from TCRdb's copy, which holds only in-frame ones; the method was immunoSEQ multiplex PCR. The repertoire holds approximately 980,000 clones, with less than 85% as singletons. Germline V CDR1 and CDR2: LNHDA, SQIVND (reference sequence). The CDR3 is 14 amino acids. Trimming took off 7 bases at V and 0 bases at J, with 12 bases between the two ends. The study's findings and limits: As a rule, naive subsets had a larger estimated richness than memory subsets.

Comments on this clone: Its antigen is not identified.

Specimen: memory CD4+ T cells sorted from blood. Subset noted: CD45RA-negative fraction. The V gene is TRBV19, the J gene TRBJ1-2; maybe TRBD1 (6 bases). This TCR came from a young man in good health. CDR3 sequence: CASTVDSANYGYTF. As DNA, the CDR3 is TGTGCCAGTACTGTGGACAGCGCTAACTATGGCTACACCTTC.